The 25 T cell receptor beta chains below were found in one sample sequenced in a study of cytomegalovirus exposure and HLA in healthy donors (dated by TCRdb to 2016 to 2017). Library preparation employed the immunoSEQ multiplex PCR assay. For the multiplex PCR, a mixture combining 60 forward primers for TCR Vbeta segments and 13 reverse primers for TCR Jbeta segments was used. TCRdb took this table from immuneACCESS and kept in-frame rearrangements with V and J called. Such tables lack part of the clones; where checked against another copy, unresolved V genes explain under half of the gap, and the rest is unexplained. Present in this sample are 180,000 or so clones, about three quarters of which were seen just once. 11% to 15% of the sample is held by the ten biggest clonotypes. Sequenced sample: PBMCs. The source of these receptors is a man over 45 in good health and CMV-seropositive.

The chain joins TRBV6-1 to TRBJ1-1, with D unresolved. CDR3 length: 13 residues. Looked up from germline, CDR1 is MNHNS and CDR2 is SASEGT. V was trimmed by 8 bases and J by 3 bases, leaving 13 bases between them. The CDR3 DNA reads as TGTGCCAGCCGACATCAAATATACACTGAAGCTTTCTTT. Protein product: CASRHQIYTEAFF.

The chain carries TRBV25-1 and TRBJ2-3, with 11 bases matching TRBD1. This CDR3 contains 17 residues. Germline V gene sequence: CDR1 MGHDK, CDR2 SYGVNS. Germline trimming cut 3 bases from V and 4 bases from J; bases unmatched to any gene: 9. The CDR3 sequence is CASSETEDRGPPDTQYF. CDR3 nucleotides: TGTGCCAGCAGTGAGACTGAGGACAGGGGGCCTCCAGATACGCAGTATTTT.

This clone has a handful of counts. V usage is TRBV15 and J usage is TRBJ1-1; D may be TRBD1 (6 bases). Between the trimmed V and J ends, which lost 3 bases and 11 bases, there was a span of 13 bases. This CDR3 has 12 amino acids. Germline loops: CDR1 LNHNV, CDR2 YYDKDF (reference sequence). The CDR3 sequence: CATSSPGVQAFF. As DNA, the CDR3 is TGTGCCACCAGCAGTCCAGGGGTTCAGGCTTTCTTT.

CDR3 sequence (DNA): TGTGCCAGCAGCCAAGAGGGGGGACTAGATCCCACTGAAGCTTTCTTT. Its translation: CASSQEGGLDPTEAFF. The J gene is TRBJ1-1, the V gene TRBV4-2, with D perhaps TRBD1 (5 bases). The CDR3 has 16 amino acids. Trimming stripped 0 bases from V and 4 bases from J, with 15 bases between. Germline-derived CDR1 and CDR2 are LGHNA and YNFKEQ.

CDR3 sequence reads: CASSQSLDTNSPLHF. Here the CDR3 DNA reads TGTGCCAGCAGCCAATCCCTGGACACCAATTCACCCCTCCACTTT. The chain couples TRBV16 to TRBJ1-6; a possible D gene is TRBD1 (5 bases). Germline V gene sequence: CDR1 KGHSY, CDR2 FQNENV. V lost 0 bases to trimming and J lost 7 bases, with 10 bases between them. The CDR3 sequence is 15 residues long.

This clone was seen more than once but under ten times. The CDR3: CASNEAYGNTEAFF. The CDR3, as DNA: TGTGCCAGCAACGAAGCGTATGGGAACACTGAAGCTTTCTTT. The genes are TRBV6-6 and TRBJ1-1; D remains unclear. Trimming cost V 7 bases and J 1 base, with 13 bases left between them. Germline CDR1 and CDR2: MNHNY and SVGAGI (reference sequence). The CDR3 has 14 residues.

A note on this clone: A read error is the likely source, as a far larger clone sits one nucleotide away. The chain joins TRBV13 to TRBJ2-4; 7 nucleotides agree with TRBD1. The CDR3 has 14 amino acids. CDR1 and CDR2 from the germline V gene are PRHDT and FYEKMQ (reference sequence). The CDR3 region has the DNA TGTGCCAGCAGTCCCGGGACAGAGAAAAACATTCGGTACTTC. This codes for CASSPGTEKNIRYF. Supplemented by reference TRBV13 and TRBJ2-4, the full variable domain reads AAGVIQSPRHLIKEKRETATLKCYPIPRHDTVYWYQQGPGQDPQFLISFYEKMQSDKGSIPDRFSAQQFSDYHSELNMSSLELGDSALYFCASSPGTEKNIRYFGAGTRLSVL.

The chain employs TRBV7-2 and TRBJ2-5, with 14 bases fitting TRBD2. V shed 5 bases and J 2 bases; nucleotides not matched to a gene: 10. Germline V lookup: CDR1 SGHTA, CDR2 FQGNSA. This CDR3 is built from 18 residues. The CDR3 loop reads CASSGRGLAGALQETQYF. In DNA form, the CDR3 reads TGTGCCAGCAGCGGCCGGGGACTAGCGGGGGCCTTACAAGAGACCCAGTACTTC.

V usage is TRBV10-2 and J usage is TRBJ2-2; 12 bases align to TRBD2. With V trimmed by 6 bases and J by 4 bases, 3 bases remained unmatched. The length of the CDR3 is 15 residues. Germline lookup yields CDR1 WSHSY and CDR2 SAAADI. DNA of the CDR3: TGCGCCAGCAGCCTGACTAGCGGGGGCACCGGGGAGCTGTTTTTT. Translated: CASSLTSGGTGELFF.

The rearrangement uses TRBV10-2 and TRBJ1-2; TRBD1 might be the D (5 bases). Germline V CDR1 and CDR2: WSHSY, SAAADI. Trimming stripped 1 base from V and 8 bases from J, with 8 bases between. This CDR3 is built from 12 residues. The DNA of the CDR3 is TGCGCCAGCAGTGAGTTACAGGTCGGCTACACCTTC. Protein product: CASSELQVGYTF.

This clone is medium-sized (0.01 to 0.1%). The chain recombines TRBV7-8 with TRBJ2-1; TRBD1 matches 9 bases. CDR3 size: 13 residues. V lost 5 bases, J lost 7 bases, and 3 bases stayed unmatched. Per germline, CDR1 SGHVS and CDR2 FQNEAQ. The CDR3 reads CASSKDRGNEQFF. DNA of the CDR3: TGTGCCAGCAGCAAAGACAGGGGGAATGAGCAGTTCTTC. The variable domain in full, completed from reference TRBV7-8 and TRBJ2-1, reads GAGVSQSPRYKVAKRGQDVALRCDPISGHVSLFWYQQALGQGPEFLTYFQNEAQLDKSGLPSDRFFAERPEGSVSTLKIQRTQQEDSAVYLCASSKDRGNEQFFGPGTRLTVL.

The V call is TRBV7-2, the J call TRBJ2-5, with D possibly TRBD1 on 6 matching bases. Germline V gives CDR1 SGHTA, CDR2 FQGNSA. The CDR3 length is 15 residues. The germline V and J ends were trimmed by 1 base and 5 bases, with 14 bases remaining between them. As DNA, the CDR3 is TGTGCCAGCAGCTTAGAGGGGGATTTGAGGGAGACCCAGTACTTC. It specifies CASSLEGDLRETQYF.

The chain recombines TRBV6-5 with TRBJ1-1, with no clear D. Germline V lookup: CDR1 MNHEY, CDR2 SVGAGI. This CDR3 contains 13 residues. V was clipped by 6 bases and J by 1 base, with 9 bases between them. The CDR3 DNA reads as TGTGCCAGCAGGAGGGAGGGGAACACTGAAGCTTTCTTT. This gives the protein CASRREGNTEAFF.

This clone has a handful of counts. This sequence joins TRBV19 and TRBJ1-3; no clear D gene. The V gene lost 2 bases and the J gene lost 4 bases, with 6 bases spanning the gap. The CDR3 length is 13 residues. The germline CDR1 and CDR2 sequences are LNHDA and SQIVND (reference sequence). The CDR3 coding sequence is TGTGCCAGTAGTATACCCTCCGGAAACACCATATATTTT. This translates into CASSIPSGNTIYF.

The chain is built from TRBV4-2 and TRBJ1-4; perhaps TRBD1 as D (6 bases). The CDR3 consists of 16 residues. The germline V and J ends were trimmed by 1 base and 14 bases, with 23 bases remaining between them. The V gene's germline CDR1 is LGHNA and CDR2 YNFKEQ. The CDR3 DNA sequence: TGTGCCAGCAGCCAAGTCGCGGGGGCTGTCGCGTCGTACCTGTTTTTT. It yields the protein CASSQVAGAVASYLFF.

This clone occurred a few times. The chain recombines TRBV29-1 with TRBJ2-7; D is perhaps TRBD1 (7 bases). Germline values: CDR1 SQVTM, CDR2 ANQGSEA. This CDR3 region has 13 residues. CDR3 sequence (DNA): TGCAGGCGGGGTCCAGGGGGGTCCTACGAGCAGTACGTC. It is translated as CRRGPGGSYEQYV.

This clone was counted a few times. The chain recombines TRBV20-1 with TRBJ1-1; D ambiguous. In germline, CDR1 is DFQATT, CDR2 SNEGSKA (reference sequence). The CDR3 is 11 amino acids. CDR3 residues: CRTLSGSEAFF. CDR3 in DNA: TGCAGAACACTCTCAGGATCCGAAGCTTTCTTT.

The V and J genes are TRBV29-1 and TRBJ1-2, with 7 bases identical to TRBD1. The V and J ends lost 6 bases and 7 bases, in that order; junction bases with no gene match: 8. This CDR3 spans 12 amino acids. The germline CDR1 and CDR2 sequences are SQVTM and ANQGSEA. The CDR3 bases are TGCAGCGTCGCCGTTACAGGGGCTGGCTACACCTTC. Translation: CSVAVTGAGYTF.

J is TRBJ1-5 and V is TRBV5-8, with unresolved D. V lost 0 bases to trimming and J lost 9 bases, with 16 bases between them. This CDR3 has 15 amino acids. CDR1 is SGHTS and CDR2 is YDEGEE in the germline V gene. CDR3 nucleotide sequence: TGTGCCAGCAGCTTGGGCCGGGTAGTGACGGGGCCCCAGCATTTT. Translation gives CASSLGRVVTGPQHF.

This clone appeared a few times. The rearrangement uses TRBV28 and TRBJ1-2, with a tentative D call TRBD1 (5 bases). V lost 8 bases to trimming and J lost 2 bases, with 9 bases between them. This CDR3 contains 12 residues. Germline loops: CDR1 MDHEN, CDR2 SYDVKM. In nucleotides, the CDR3 is TGTGCCAGCGAGGGACTCAACTATGGCTACACCTTC. It encodes CASEGLNYGYTF.

The genes are TRBV27 and TRBJ2-1; 7 bases line up with TRBD2. CDR1 is MNHEY and CDR2 is SMNVEV in the germline V gene (reference sequence). Unmatched junction bases numbered 1, after V lost 4 bases and J lost 1 base. The CDR3 sequence is 14 residues long. In nucleotides, the CDR3 is TGTGCCAGCAGTTGGGGGGGATCCTACAATGAGCAGTTCTTC. Its protein product is CASSWGGSYNEQFF.

J is TRBJ2-3 and V is TRBV6-4; possible D gene TRBD2, 6 bases. CDR3 length: 16 amino acids. The germline V and J ends were trimmed by 9 bases and 0 bases, with 19 bases remaining between them. Germline V CDR1 and CDR2: MRHNA, SNTAGT. CDR3 nucleotide sequence: TGTGCCAGTTCCTTGGGGGGATCTCTAAGCACAGATACGCAGTATTTT. Its protein is CASSLGGSLSTDTQYF.

The chain combines TRBV6-5 with TRBJ2-3; TRBD1 agrees at 7 bases. Germline V gene lookup returns CDR1 MNHEY and CDR2 SVGAGI. J was trimmed by 6 bases and V by 7 bases; bases with no gene match: 10. The CDR3 has 14 amino acids. The CDR3 nucleotides read TGTGCCAGCAACACACAGGGGCCCGGGGATACGCAGTATTTT. Its translation: CASNTQGPGDTQYF.

This sequence joins TRBV5-1 and TRBJ2-2; TRBD2 matches 11 bases. The CDR3 consists of 17 residues. J was trimmed by 2 bases and V by 5 bases; bases with no gene match: 8. Germline assignment: CDR1 SGHRS and CDR2 YFSETQ. The chain's CDR3 is CASRASGGTYNTGELFF. The CDR3 DNA is TGCGCCAGCAGGGCTAGCGGGGGGACTTACAACACCGGGGAGCTGTTTTTT.

This chain connects TRBV7-8 to TRBJ2-2; 8 nucleotides align to TRBD1. Trimming removed 7 bases from V and 7 bases from J; junction bases left unmatched: 14. CDR1 and CDR2 from the germline V gene are SGHVS and FQNEAQ. There are 16 residues in the CDR3. The CDR3 sequence: CASKIRGRGHVGELFF. DNA of the CDR3: TGTGCCAGCAAAATACGGGGCAGGGGGCATGTCGGGGAGCTGTTTTTT.